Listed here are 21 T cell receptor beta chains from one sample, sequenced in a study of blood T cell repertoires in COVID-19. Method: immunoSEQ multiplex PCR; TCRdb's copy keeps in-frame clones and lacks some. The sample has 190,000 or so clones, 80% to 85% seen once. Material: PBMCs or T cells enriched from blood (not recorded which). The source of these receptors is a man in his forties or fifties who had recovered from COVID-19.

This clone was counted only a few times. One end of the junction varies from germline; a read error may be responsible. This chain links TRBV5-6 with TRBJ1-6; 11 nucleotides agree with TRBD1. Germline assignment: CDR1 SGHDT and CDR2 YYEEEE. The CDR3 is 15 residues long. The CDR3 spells CASSSRTGGDSTLHF. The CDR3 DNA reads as TGTGCCAGCAGCTCGAGGACAGGGGGCGATTCAACCCTCCACTTT.

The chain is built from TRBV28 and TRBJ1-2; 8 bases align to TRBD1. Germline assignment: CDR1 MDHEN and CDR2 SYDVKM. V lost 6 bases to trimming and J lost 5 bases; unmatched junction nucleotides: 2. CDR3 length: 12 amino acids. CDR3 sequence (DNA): TGTGCCAGCAGACGGACAGGGTATGGCTACACCTTC. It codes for CASRRTGYGYTF.

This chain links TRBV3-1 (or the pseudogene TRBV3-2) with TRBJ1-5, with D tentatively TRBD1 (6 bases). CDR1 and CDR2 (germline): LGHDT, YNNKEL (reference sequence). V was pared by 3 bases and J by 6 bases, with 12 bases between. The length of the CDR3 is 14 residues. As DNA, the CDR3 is TGTGCCAGCAGCCAGGGGGCGCTGGGTCAGCCCCAGCATTTT. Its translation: CASSQGALGQPQHF.

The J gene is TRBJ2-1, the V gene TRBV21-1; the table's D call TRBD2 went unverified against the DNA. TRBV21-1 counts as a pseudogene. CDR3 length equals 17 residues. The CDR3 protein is CASSKQERGGMYNEQFF. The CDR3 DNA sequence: TGTGCCAGCAGCAAACAGGAGCGGGGGGGTATGTACAATGAGCAGTTCTTC.

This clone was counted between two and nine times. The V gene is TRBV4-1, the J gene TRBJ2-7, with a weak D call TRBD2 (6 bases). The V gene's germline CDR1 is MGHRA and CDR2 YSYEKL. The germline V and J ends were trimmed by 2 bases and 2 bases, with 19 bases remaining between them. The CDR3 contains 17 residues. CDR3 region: CASSQFSGGGNPYEQYF. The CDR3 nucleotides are TGCGCCAGCAGCCAATTCAGCGGAGGAGGGAATCCCTACGAGCAGTACTTC.

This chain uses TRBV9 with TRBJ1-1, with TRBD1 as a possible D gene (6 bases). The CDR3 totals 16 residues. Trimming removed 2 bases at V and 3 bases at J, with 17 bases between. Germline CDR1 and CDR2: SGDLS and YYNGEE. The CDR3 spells CASSVSPQGFDTEAFF. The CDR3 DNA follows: TGTGCCAGCAGCGTGAGTCCACAGGGATTTGACACTGAAGCTTTCTTT.

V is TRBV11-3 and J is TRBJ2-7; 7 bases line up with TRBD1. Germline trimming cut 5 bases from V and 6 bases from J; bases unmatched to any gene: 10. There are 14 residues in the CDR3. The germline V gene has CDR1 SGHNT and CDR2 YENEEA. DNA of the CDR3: TGTGCCAGCAGCCCCGGACAGGCCTCAGGCGAGCAGTACTTC. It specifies CASSPGQASGEQYF.

Here the CDR3 reads CASSPTGTGDYEQYF. The CDR3, as DNA: TGTGCCAGCAGCCCTACCGGGACAGGAGACTACGAGCAGTACTTC. The chain carries TRBV11-2 and TRBJ2-7, with 8 nucleotides matching TRBD1. This CDR3 contains 15 residues. Trimming took 5 bases from V and 3 from J; bases not matched to a gene: 9. CDR1 and CDR2 from the germline V gene are SGHAT and FQNNGV.

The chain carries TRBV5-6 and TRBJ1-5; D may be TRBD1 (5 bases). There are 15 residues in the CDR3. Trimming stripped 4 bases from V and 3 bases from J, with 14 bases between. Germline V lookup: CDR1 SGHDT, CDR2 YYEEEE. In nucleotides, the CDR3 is TGTGCCAGCAGCGTGTGGGGCGGACCCAATCAGCCCCAGCATTTT. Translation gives CASSVWGGPNQPQHF.

CDR3 nucleotide sequence: TGCGCCAGCAGCTTGGAGGGCAGGGGTCAGCCCCAGCATTTT. It translates to CASSLEGRGQPQHF. The rearrangement uses TRBV5-1 and TRBJ1-5, with a tentative D call TRBD1 (6 bases). There are 14 residues in the CDR3. In germline, CDR1 is SGHRS, CDR2 YFSETQ. Trimming left V 0 bases short and J 6 bases short, with 10 bases between.

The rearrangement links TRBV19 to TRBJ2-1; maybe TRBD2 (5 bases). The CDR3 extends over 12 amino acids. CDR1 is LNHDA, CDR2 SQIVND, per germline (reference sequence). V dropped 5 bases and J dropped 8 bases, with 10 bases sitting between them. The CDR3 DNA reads TGTGCCAGTAGTTACGCGGGTGATGAGCAGTTCTTC. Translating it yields CASSYAGDEQFF.

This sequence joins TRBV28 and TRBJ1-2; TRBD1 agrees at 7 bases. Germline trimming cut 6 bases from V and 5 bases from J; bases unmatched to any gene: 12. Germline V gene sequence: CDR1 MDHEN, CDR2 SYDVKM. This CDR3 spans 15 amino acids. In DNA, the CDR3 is TGTGCCAGCAGGAAGAGCGGTCAGGGGGTTTATGGCTACACCTTC. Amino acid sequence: CASRKSGQGVYGYTF.

CDR3 sequence reads: CASRAWGDYGYTF. The CDR3 DNA is TGTGCCAGCCGGGCGTGGGGGGACTATGGCTACACCTTC. The rearrangement joins TRBV5-6 to TRBJ1-2; TRBD1 might be the D (5 bases). The CDR3 extends over 13 amino acids. Germline lookup yields CDR1 SGHDT and CDR2 YYEEEE. V gave up 7 bases and J gave up 3 bases, with 13 bases separating them.

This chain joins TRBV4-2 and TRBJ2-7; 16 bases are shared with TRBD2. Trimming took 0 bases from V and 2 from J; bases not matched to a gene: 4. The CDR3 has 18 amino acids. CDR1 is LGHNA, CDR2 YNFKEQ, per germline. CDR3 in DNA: TGTGCCAGCAGCCAAGATGGGACTAGCGGGGGGGCCCCCTACGAGCAGTACTTC. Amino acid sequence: CASSQDGTSGGAPYEQYF.

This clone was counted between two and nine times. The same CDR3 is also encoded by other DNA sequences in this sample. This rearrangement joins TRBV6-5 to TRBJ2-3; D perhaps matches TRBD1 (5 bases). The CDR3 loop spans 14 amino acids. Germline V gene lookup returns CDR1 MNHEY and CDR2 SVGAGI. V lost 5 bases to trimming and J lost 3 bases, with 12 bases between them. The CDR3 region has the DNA TGTGCCAGCAGTACCTTAGGGGCTACAGATACGCAGTATTTT. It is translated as CASSTLGATDTQYF.

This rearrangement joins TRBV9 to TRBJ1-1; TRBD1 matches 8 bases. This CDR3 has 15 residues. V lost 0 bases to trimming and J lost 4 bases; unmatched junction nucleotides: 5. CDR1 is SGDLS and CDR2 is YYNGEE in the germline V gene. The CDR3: CASSVAPGGGTEAFF. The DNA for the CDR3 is TGTGCCAGCAGCGTAGCCCCAGGGGGCGGCACTGAAGCTTTCTTT.

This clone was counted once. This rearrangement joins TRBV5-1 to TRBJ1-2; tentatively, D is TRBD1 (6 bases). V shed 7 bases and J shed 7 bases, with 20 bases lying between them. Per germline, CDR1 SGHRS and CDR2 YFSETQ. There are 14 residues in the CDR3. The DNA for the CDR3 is TGCGCCAGCCGACCGCCCCCCGGGACATCTGGCTACACCTTC. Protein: CASRPPPGTSGYTF. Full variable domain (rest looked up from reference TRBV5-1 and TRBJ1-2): KAGVTQTPRYLIKTRGQQVTLSCSPISGHRSVSWYQQTPGQGLQFLFEYFSETQRNKGNFPGRFSGRQFSNSRSEMNVSTLELGDSALYLCASRPPPGTSGYTFGSGTRLTVV.

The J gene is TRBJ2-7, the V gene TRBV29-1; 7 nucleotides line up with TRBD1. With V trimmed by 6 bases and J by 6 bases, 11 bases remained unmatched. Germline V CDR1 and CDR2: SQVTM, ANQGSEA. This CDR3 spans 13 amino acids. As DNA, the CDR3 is TGCAGCGTGGGGACAGCTGTCCGCCCCGAGCAGTACTTC. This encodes CSVGTAVRPEQYF.

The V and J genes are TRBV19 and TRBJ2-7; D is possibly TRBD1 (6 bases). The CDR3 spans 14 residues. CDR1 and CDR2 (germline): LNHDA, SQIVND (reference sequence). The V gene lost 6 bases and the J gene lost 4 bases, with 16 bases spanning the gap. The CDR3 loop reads CASRPTSDRYEQYF. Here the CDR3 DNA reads TGTGCCAGTAGACCAACCTCGGACAGATACGAGCAGTACTTC.

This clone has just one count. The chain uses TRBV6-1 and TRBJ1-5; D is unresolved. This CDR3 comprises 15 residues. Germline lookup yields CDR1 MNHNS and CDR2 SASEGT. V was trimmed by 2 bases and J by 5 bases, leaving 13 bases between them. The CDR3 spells CASSEQRMQYQPQHF. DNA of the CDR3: TGTGCCAGCAGTGAACAGCGAATGCAGTATCAGCCCCAGCATTTT.

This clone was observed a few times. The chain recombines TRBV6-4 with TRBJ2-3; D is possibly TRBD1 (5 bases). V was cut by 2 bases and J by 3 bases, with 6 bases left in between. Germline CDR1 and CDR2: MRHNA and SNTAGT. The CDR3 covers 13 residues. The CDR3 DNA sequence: TGTGCCAGCAGTGACAGGGGAACAGATACGCAGTATTTT. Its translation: CASSDRGTDTQYF.